These 5 T cell receptor beta chains were all obtained from the same sample, sequenced in a study of post-analysis software for immune sequencing data. Study-wide points: TRBV5-6, TRBV5-1 and TRBV20-1 were among five TRBV segments more frequent in patients than controls.

These receptors have no known antigen. Unique-molecular-identifier-tagged TCR beta cDNA libraries were used. TCRdb reprocessed the PCR reads with MiXCR, giving one entry per CDR3 protein. Of hundreds of thousands of distinct CDR3 sequences listed, 53% were seen once; the top ten hold approximately 4.4%. The sequencing input was blood. The receptors originated from a girl aged 5-17 years with multiple sclerosis.

The chain is built from TRBV7-4 and TRBJ2-7; no reliable D call. The CDR3 consists of 15 residues. Deletions cut 5 bases from V and 0 bases from J, with 14 bases between. Germline loops: CDR1 SGHVT, CDR2 SQSDAQ. CDR3 nucleotide sequence: TGTGCCAGCAGCATAGACCTACACGGCTCCTACGAGCAGTACTTC. Translation gives CASSIDLHGSYEQYF.

This chain uses TRBV12-3 or TRBV12-4 with TRBJ2-4; D gene unclear. V lost 4 bases to trimming and J lost 3 bases, with 13 bases between them. The CDR3 totals 15 residues. CDR3 nucleotide sequence: TGTGCCAGCAGTTACAAAGGCATCATCAAAAACATTCAGTACTTC. It yields the protein CASSYKGIIKNIQYF.

This clonotype has just a few counts. Relative to the germline gene, one junction end is altered; a read error may explain this. The V and J genes are TRBV20-1 and TRBJ1-1, with a weak D call TRBD1 (5 bases). The CDR3 extends over 14 amino acids. Germline V gene sequence: CDR1 DFQATT, CDR2 SNEGSKA (reference sequence). DNA for the CDR3: TGCGGTGCTAAGTCCGGGGCCCCTAACACTGAAGCTTTCTTT. It encodes CGAKSGAPNTEAFF.

This clonotype showed up just a few times. This chain joins TRBV5-1 and TRBJ2-3, with a possible D match to TRBD2 (6 bases). The CDR3 extends over 14 amino acids. Germline values: CDR1 SGHRS, CDR2 YFSETQ. V lost 2 bases and J 2 bases, leaving 9 bases between the germline ends. The CDR3 loop is CASSFSGFTDTQYF. CDR3 in DNA: TGCGCCAGCAGCTTTAGCGGATTCACAGATACGCAGTATTTT.

This clonotype turned up a few times. V gene TRBV29-1 combines with J gene TRBJ1-1; 12 nucleotides line up with TRBD1. This CDR3 region has 13 residues. Germline-derived CDR1 and CDR2 are SQVTM and ANQGSEA. Losses at the gene ends were 7 bases for V and 5 bases for J; bases not matched to a gene: 5. CDR3 sequence: CSGDRGQGTEAFF. CDR3 DNA sequence: TGCAGCGGGGACAGGGGGCAGGGAACTGAAGCTTTCTTT.